These 13 T cell receptor beta chains were sequenced from one sample in a study of Ad26.COV2.S vaccination and SARS-CoV-2 variants. Treatment denoted: 15 to 20 received Ad26.COV2.S at low or high dose, single or two shots; roughly 5 received placebo; per-sample allocation not given. Vaccine and placebo recipients were sampled on day 63 after the first injection. Measured with immunoSEQ multiplex PCR; TCRdb has only the in-frame clones, and not every one. The sample carries roughly 330,000 clones, 85% to 90% recorded once. The source material was peripheral blood, sampled in a trial of Ad26.COV2.S vaccine versus placebo. Every receptor here comes from a person between 18 and 65 years old who received the Ad26.COV2.S COVID-19 vaccine or a placebo.

V is TRBV28 and J is TRBJ2-1; unclear D gene. The CDR3 sequence is 12 residues long. Trimming left V 5 bases short and J 6 bases short, with 8 bases between. CDR1 is MDHEN and CDR2 is SYDVKM in the germline V gene. CDR3 sequence (DNA): TGTGCCAGCAGTAGATCTCGCAATGAGCAGTTCTTC. It translates to CASSRSRNEQFF.

This clone has just a few counts. The chain joins TRBV10-2 to TRBJ1-2; 8 bases map to TRBD1. The CDR3 length is 11 residues. Unmatched junction bases numbered 3, after V lost 10 bases and J lost 5 bases. Germline V gene lookup returns CDR1 WSHSY and CDR2 SAAADI. The CDR3: CATGQGYGYTF. The CDR3, as DNA: TGCGCCACCGGACAGGGTTATGGCTACACCTTC.

J is TRBJ1-3 and V is TRBV5-5, with 7 bases identical to TRBD1. V trimming: 0 bases; J trimming: 2 bases; junction bases outside the gene matches: 11. Germline CDR1 and CDR2: SGHKS and YYEKEE (reference sequence). The length of the CDR3 is 18 residues. CDR3 sequence (DNA): TGTGCCAGCAGCTTGGCGGGACAGCCCTTACTTCCTGGAAACACCATATATTTT. Residues: CASSLAGQPLLPGNTIYF.

The CDR3 region has the DNA TGTGCCAGCACCAAAGAGGGGGCAAGCACTGAAGCTTTCTTT. Translated, it gives CASTKEGASTEAFF. V and J are TRBV6-5 and TRBJ1-1; the match to TRBD1 covers 7 bases. J gave up 4 bases and V 7 bases, and 9 bases lay outside the gene matches. Germline V gene lookup returns CDR1 MNHEY and CDR2 SVGAGI. This CDR3 region has 14 residues.

The rearrangement links TRBV4-3 to TRBJ2-3; no reliable D call. Germline CDR1 LGHNA, CDR2 YSLEER. Trimming pared 0 bases from V and 2 bases from J, leaving 12 bases between. This CDR3 comprises 16 residues. CDR3 in amino acids: CASSQDLFANTDTQYF. The DNA for the CDR3 is TGCGCCAGCAGCCAAGATCTTTTTGCTAACACAGATACGCAGTATTTT.

This chain connects TRBV11-3 to TRBJ2-7, with TRBD1 as a possible D gene (6 bases). The CDR3 totals 13 residues. Germline values: CDR1 SGHNT, CDR2 YENEEA. V was trimmed by 4 bases and J by 0 bases, leaving 7 bases between them. CDR3 sequence reads: CASSSGASYEQYV. CDR3 DNA sequence: TGTGCCAGCAGCTCAGGGGCCTCCTACGAGCAGTACGTC.

This clone was found a few times. The J gene is TRBJ1-6, the V gene TRBV2; no definite D call. The CDR3 totals 12 residues. From germline, CDR1 is SNHLY and CDR2 FYNNEI. Trimming stripped 5 bases from V and 7 bases from J, with 6 bases between. CDR3 sequence: CASSFGNSPLHF. CDR3 DNA sequence: TGTGCCAGCAGTTTCGGAAATTCACCCCTCCACTTT.

This rearrangement joins TRBV11-2 to TRBJ1-4; perhaps TRBD1 as D (6 bases). CDR1 is SGHAT, CDR2 FQNNGV, per germline. The CDR3 runs 12 residues. Deletions cut 5 bases from V and 8 bases from J, with 9 bases between. CDR3: CASSEDREKLFF. In nucleotides, the CDR3 is TGTGCCAGCAGCGAAGACAGGGAAAAACTGTTTTTT.

The chain combines TRBV7-8 with TRBJ1-6; D is uncertain. There are 14 residues in the CDR3. The germline V and J ends were trimmed by 5 bases and 6 bases, with 11 bases remaining between them. The germline V gene has CDR1 SGHVS and CDR2 FQNEAQ. The CDR3 here is CASSPPSSNSPLHF. DNA for the CDR3: TGTGCCAGCAGCCCCCCTAGTAGTAATTCACCCCTCCACTTT. Together with reference TRBV7-8 and TRBJ1-6, the CDR3 gives the full variable domain: GAGVSQSPRYKVAKRGQDVALRCDPISGHVSLFWYQQALGQGPEFLTYFQNEAQLDKSGLPSDRFFAERPEGSVSTLKIQRTQQEDSAVYLCASSPPSSNSPLHFGNGTRLTVT.

The gene calls are TRBV7-9 and TRBJ2-2, with 10 nucleotides matching TRBD1. CDR1 is SEHNR and CDR2 is FQNEAQ in the germline V gene (reference sequence). The CDR3 is 15 residues long. With 9 bases clipped from V and 4 bases from J, the junction kept 8 bases outside the gene matches. As DNA, the CDR3 is TGTGCCAGAGACTCCGGGACAGGGGCCACCGGGGAGCTGTTTTTT. Its translation is CARDSGTGATGELFF.

This clone was recorded once. The rearrangement uses TRBV18 and TRBJ1-5, with D perhaps TRBD1 (6 bases). This CDR3 is built from 14 residues. Germline V gene lookup returns CDR1 KGHSH and CDR2 LQKENI. The V end was cut by 3 bases, the J end by 1 base, with 7 bases between. CDR3 in amino acids: CASSPQGSNQPQHF. CDR3 coding DNA: TGTGCCAGCTCACCGCAGGGGAGCAATCAGCCCCAGCATTTT.

This chain joins TRBV19 and TRBJ1-1, with D uncertain. Germline assignment: CDR1 LNHDA and CDR2 SQIVND (reference sequence). The CDR3 totals 13 residues. The germline V and J ends were trimmed by 6 bases and 4 bases, with 12 bases remaining between them. The CDR3 is CASRREGGTEAFF. CDR3 nucleotides: TGTGCCAGTAGGAGGGAGGGTGGCACTGAAGCTTTCTTT.

This sequence joins TRBV9 and TRBJ1-5; a weak D match, TRBD1 (6 bases). Germline loops: CDR1 SGDLS, CDR2 YYNGEE. Trimming pared 4 bases from V and 6 bases from J, leaving 20 bases between. This CDR3 region has 16 residues. The CDR3 reads CASSPGVGVQGQPQHF. CDR3 nucleotides: TGTGCCAGCAGCCCCGGGGTAGGGGTACAGGGTCAGCCCCAGCATTTT. Looking up the rest from reference TRBV9 and TRBJ1-5 gives the full variable domain: DSGVTQTPKHLITATGQRVTLRCSPRSGDLSVYWYQQSLDQGLQFLIQYYNGEERAKGNILERFSAQQFPDLHSELNLSSLELGDSALYFCASSPGVGVQGQPQHFGDGTRLSIL.